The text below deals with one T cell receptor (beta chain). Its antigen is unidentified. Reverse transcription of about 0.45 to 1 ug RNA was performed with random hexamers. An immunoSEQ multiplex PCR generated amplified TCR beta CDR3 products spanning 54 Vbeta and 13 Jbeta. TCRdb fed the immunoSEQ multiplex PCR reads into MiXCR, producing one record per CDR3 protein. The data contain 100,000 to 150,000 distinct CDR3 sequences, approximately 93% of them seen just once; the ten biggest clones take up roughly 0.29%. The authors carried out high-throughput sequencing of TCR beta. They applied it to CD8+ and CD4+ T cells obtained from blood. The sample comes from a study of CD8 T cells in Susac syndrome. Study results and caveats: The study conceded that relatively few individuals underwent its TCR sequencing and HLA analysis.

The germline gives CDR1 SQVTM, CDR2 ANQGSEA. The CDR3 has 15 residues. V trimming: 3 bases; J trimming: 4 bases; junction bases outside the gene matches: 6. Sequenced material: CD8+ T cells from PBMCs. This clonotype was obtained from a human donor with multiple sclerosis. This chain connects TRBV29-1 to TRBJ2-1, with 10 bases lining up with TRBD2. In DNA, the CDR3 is TGCAGCGTTGAGAGCGGACTAGCGGCATACAATGAGCAGTTCTTC. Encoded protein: CSVESGLAAYNEQFF.